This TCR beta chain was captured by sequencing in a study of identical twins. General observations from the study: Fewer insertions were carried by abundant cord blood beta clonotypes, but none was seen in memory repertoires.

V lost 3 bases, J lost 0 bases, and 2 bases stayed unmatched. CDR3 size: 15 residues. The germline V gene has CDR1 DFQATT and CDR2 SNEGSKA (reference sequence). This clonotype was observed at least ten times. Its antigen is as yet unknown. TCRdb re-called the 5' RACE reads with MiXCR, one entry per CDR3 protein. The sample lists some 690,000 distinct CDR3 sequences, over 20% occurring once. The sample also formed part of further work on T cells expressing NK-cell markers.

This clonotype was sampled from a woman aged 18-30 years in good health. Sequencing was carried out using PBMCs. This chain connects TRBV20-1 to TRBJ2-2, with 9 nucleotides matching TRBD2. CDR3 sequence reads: CSASSSGANTGELFF. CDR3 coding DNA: TGCAGTGCTAGCTCTAGCGGGGCGAACACCGGGGAGCTGTTTTTT.